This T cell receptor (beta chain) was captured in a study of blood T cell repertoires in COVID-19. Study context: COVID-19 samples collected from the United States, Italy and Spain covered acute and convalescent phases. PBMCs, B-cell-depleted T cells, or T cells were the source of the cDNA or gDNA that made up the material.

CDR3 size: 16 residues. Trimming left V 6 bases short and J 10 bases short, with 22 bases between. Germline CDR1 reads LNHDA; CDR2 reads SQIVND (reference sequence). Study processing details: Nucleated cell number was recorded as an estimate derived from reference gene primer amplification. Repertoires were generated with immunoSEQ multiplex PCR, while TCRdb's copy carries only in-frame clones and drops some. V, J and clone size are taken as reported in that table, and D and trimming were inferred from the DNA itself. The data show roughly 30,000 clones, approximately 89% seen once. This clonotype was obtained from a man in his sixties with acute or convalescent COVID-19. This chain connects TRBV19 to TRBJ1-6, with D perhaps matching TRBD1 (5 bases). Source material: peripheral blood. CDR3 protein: CASSLSAGRQISPLHF. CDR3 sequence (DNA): TGTGCCAGTAGCCTCTCCGCGGGACGACAAATCTCACCCCTCCACTTT.